This TCR beta chain was sequenced during a study of blood T cells in healthy people across ages. This clonotype was seen more than once but under ten times. This CDR3 is built from 17 residues. The germline V gene has CDR1 MNHEY and CDR2 SVGEGT. Using a J-beta primer mix together with a sample-barcoded 5' primer, a second PCR was run for roughly 7 to 11 cycles. One entry per CDR3 protein results from TCRdb running MiXCR on the 5' RACE reads. The repertoire consists of fewer than 1,000,000 distinct CDR3 sequences, with 35% to 60% occurring once and the leading ten covering less than 20%. The source material was blood. V usage is TRBV6-2 or TRBV6-3 and J usage is TRBJ2-1, with 12 bases matching TRBD2. The closer fit of TRBJ2-7 to the DNA end suggests the J call may be wrong. The clonotype comes from a man older than 75 in good health. Written as DNA, the CDR3 is TGTGCCAGCAGTTACGGACTAGCGGGACCTTACTACAATGAGCAGTACTTC. Its protein product is CASSYGLAGPYYNEQYF.